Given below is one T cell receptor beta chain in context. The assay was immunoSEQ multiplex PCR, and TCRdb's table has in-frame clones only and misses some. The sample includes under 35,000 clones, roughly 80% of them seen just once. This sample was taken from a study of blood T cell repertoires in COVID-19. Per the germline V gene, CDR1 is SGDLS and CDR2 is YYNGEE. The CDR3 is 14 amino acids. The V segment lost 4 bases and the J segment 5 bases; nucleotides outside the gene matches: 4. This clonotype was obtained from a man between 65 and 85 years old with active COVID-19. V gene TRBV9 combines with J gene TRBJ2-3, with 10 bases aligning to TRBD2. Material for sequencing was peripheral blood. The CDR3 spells CASSLAGAIDTQYF. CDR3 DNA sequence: TGTGCCAGCAGCCTAGCGGGAGCGATAGATACGCAGTATTTT.